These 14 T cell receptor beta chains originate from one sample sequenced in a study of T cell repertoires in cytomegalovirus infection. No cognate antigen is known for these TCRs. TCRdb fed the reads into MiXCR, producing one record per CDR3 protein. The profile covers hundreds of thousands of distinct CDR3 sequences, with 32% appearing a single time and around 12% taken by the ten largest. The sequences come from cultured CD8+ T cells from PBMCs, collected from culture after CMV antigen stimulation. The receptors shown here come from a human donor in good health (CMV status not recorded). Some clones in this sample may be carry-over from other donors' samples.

The CDR3, as DNA: TGTGCCAGCAGCTGGTCGGTGGAGCAGTACTTC. As protein: CASSWSVEQYF. The chain is built from TRBV7-9 and TRBJ2-7, with no clear D. Trimming pared 4 bases from V and 7 bases from J, leaving 8 bases between. This CDR3 comprises 11 residues. Germline loops: CDR1 SEHNR, CDR2 FQNEAQ (reference sequence).

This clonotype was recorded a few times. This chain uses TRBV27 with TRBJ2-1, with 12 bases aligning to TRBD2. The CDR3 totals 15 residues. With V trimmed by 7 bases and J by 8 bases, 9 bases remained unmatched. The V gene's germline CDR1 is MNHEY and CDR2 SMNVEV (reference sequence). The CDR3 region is CASKSLAGGLYEQFF. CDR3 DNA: TGTGCCAGCAAATCACTAGCGGGGGGTCTCTATGAGCAGTTCTTC.

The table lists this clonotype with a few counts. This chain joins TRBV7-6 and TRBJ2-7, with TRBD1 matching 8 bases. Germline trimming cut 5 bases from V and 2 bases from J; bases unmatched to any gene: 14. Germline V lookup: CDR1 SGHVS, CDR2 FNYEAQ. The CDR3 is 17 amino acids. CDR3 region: CASSPYSPDRGTYEQYF. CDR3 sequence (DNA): TGTGCCAGCAGCCCCTATAGCCCCGACAGGGGAACCTACGAGCAGTACTTC.

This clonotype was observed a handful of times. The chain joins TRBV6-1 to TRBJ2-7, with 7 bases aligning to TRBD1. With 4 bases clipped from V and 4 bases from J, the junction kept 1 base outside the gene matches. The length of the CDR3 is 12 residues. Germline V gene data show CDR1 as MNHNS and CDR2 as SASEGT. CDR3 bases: TGTGCCAGCAGTGCGGGACAGTACGAGCAGTACGTC. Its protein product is CASSAGQYEQYV.

This CDR3 reads CASSQDGPGQGTDTQYF. DNA of the CDR3: TGCGCCAGCAGCCAAGACGGGCCGGGACAGGGGACAGATACGCAGTATTTT. The gene calls are TRBV4-3 and TRBJ2-3; 10 bases line up with TRBD1. CDR1 LGHNA and CDR2 YSLEER come from the germline V gene. CDR3 size: 17 residues. The ends lost 0 bases at V and 3 bases at J; junction bases unmatched: 6.

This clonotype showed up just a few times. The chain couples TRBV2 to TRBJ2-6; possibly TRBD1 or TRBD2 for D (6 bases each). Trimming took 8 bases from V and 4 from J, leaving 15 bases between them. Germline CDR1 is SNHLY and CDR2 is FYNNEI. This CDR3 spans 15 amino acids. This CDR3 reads CASLERGAGANVLTF. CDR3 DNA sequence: TGTGCCAGCCTCGAGAGGGGGGCCGGGGCCAACGTCCTGACTTTC. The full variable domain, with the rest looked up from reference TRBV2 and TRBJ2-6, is EPEVTQTPSHQVTQMGQEVILRCVPISNHLYFYWYRQILGQKVEFLVSFYNNEISEKSEIFDDQFSVERPDGSNFTLKIRSTKLEDSAMYFCASLERGAGANVLTFGAGSRLTVL.

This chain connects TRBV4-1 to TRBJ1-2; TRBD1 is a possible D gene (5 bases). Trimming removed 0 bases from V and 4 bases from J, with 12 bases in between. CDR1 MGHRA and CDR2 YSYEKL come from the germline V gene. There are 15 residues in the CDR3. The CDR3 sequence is CASSQDPETGYGYTF. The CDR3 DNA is TGCGCCAGCAGCCAAGATCCAGAAACAGGCTATGGCTACACCTTC.

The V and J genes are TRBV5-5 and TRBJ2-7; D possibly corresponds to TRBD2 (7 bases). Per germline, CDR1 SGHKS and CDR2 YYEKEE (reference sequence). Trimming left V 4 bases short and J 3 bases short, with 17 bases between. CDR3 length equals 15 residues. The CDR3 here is CASSAGAQRYYEQYF. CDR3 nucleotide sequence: TGTGCCAGCAGCGCGGGGGCCCAGCGTTACTACGAGCAGTACTTC.

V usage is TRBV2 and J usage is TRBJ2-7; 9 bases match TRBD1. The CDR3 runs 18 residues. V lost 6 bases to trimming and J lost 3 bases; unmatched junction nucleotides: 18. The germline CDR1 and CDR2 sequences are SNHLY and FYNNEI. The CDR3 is CASRSNGRPGQGIYEQYF. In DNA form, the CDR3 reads TGTGCCAGCAGGTCAAATGGGCGACCGGGACAGGGTATCTACGAGCAGTACTTC.

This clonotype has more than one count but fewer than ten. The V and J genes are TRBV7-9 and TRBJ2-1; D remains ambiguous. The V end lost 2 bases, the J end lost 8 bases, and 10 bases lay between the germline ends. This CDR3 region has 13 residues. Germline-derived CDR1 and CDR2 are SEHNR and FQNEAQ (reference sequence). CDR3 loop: CASSLFHADEQFF. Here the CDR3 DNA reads TGTGCCAGCAGCTTATTCCATGCAGATGAGCAGTTCTTC.

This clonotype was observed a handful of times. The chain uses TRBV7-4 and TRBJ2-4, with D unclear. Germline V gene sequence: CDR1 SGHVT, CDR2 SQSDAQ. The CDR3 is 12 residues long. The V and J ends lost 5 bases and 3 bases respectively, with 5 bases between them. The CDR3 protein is CASSADKNIQYF. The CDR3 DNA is TGTGCCAGCAGCGCCGACAAAAACATTCAGTACTTC.

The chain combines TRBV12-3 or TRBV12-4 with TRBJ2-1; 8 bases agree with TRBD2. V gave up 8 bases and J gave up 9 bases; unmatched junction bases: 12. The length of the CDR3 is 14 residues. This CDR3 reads CASRSGTRIVEQFF. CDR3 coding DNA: TGTGCCAGCCGCTCCGGGACTAGAATAGTTGAGCAGTTCTTC.

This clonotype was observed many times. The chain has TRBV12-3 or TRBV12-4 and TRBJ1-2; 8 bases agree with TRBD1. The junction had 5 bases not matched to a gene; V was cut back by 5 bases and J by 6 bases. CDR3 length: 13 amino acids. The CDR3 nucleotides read TGTGCCAGCAGTCTGACAGGGGTTGATGGCTACACCTTC. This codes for CASSLTGVDGYTF.

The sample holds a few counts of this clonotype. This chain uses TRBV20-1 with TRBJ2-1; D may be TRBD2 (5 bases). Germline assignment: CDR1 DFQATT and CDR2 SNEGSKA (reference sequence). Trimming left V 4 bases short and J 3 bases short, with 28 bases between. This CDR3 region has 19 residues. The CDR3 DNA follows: TGCAGTGCTACCCTCGGTACCAGACTATCAGCAACGGTCTACAATGAGCAGTTCTTC. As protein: CSATLGTRLSATVYNEQFF.